These 14 T cell receptor beta chains were sequenced from one sample in a study of OX40 agonist ivuxolimab in advanced cancers. The method was immunoSEQ multiplex PCR; TCRdb's version includes in-frame clones alone and lacks a portion of them. The sample shows about 94,000 clones, around 86% of them seen only once. The sequencing here drew on CD4+ or CD8+ T cells sorted from blood, taken in a trial of the OX40 agonist ivuxolimab. Receptors originate from an adult with an advanced solid tumor such as melanoma, head and neck, liver or kidney cancer.

This chain links TRBV6-1 with TRBJ1-3; D gene uncertain. Trimming cost V 2 bases and J 0 bases, with 5 bases left between them. The CDR3 runs 14 residues. CDR1 is MNHNS and CDR2 is SASEGT in the germline V gene. CDR3 sequence reads: CASSEYISGNTIYF. The CDR3, as DNA: TGTGCCAGCAGTGAATACATCTCTGGAAACACCATATATTTT.

The CDR3 DNA is TGTGCCAGCAGCACGGGCCCCGCCTACGAGCAGTACTTC. It codes for CASSTGPAYEQYF. The chain links TRBV5-5 to TRBJ2-7; D is ambiguous. Germline V CDR1 and CDR2: SGHKS, YYEKEE (reference sequence). The CDR3 length is 13 residues. The germline V and J ends were trimmed by 4 bases and 2 bases, with 10 bases remaining between them. Complete variable domain (other parts from reference TRBV5-5 and TRBJ2-7): DAGVTQSPTHLIKTRGQQVTLRCSPISGHKSVSWYQQVLGQGPQFIFQYYEKEERGRGNFPDRFSARQFPNYSSELNVNALLLGDSALYLCASSTGPAYEQYFGPGTRLTVT.

V is TRBV10-2 and J is TRBJ1-4, with 10 bases lining up with TRBD1. V was clipped by 8 bases and J by 1 base; unmatched bases: 4. The germline V gene encodes CDR1 WSHSY and CDR2 SAAADI. The CDR3 has 15 amino acids. The CDR3 sequence is CASAGQGRTNEKLFF. CDR3 DNA sequence: TGCGCCAGCGCGGGACAGGGGAGAACTAATGAAAAACTGTTTTTT.

The chain couples TRBV9 to TRBJ1-1, with D hard to call. Germline loops: CDR1 SGDLS, CDR2 YYNGEE. The ends were cut back, 0 bases at V and 1 base at J, with 7 bases in the middle. The CDR3 runs to 14 residues. CDR3 amino acids: CASSVEVRNTEAFF. The CDR3 coding sequence is TGTGCCAGCAGCGTAGAGGTCAGGAACACTGAAGCTTTCTTT.

This chain links TRBV27 with TRBJ1-2; a possible D gene is TRBD1 (6 bases). This CDR3 spans 15 amino acids. V was trimmed by 2 bases and J by 7 bases, leaving 17 bases between them. Looked up from germline, CDR1 is MNHEY and CDR2 is SMNVEV (reference sequence). The CDR3 DNA follows: TGTGCCAGCAGTTTAGGGTGGGCAGGGGCGAGTGGCTACACCTTC. Its translation is CASSLGWAGASGYTF.

The gene calls are TRBV30 and TRBJ1-5; a possible D gene is TRBD1 (5 bases). V was pared by 3 bases and J by 4 bases, with 10 bases between. Per germline, CDR1 GTSNPN and CDR2 SVGIG (reference sequence). This CDR3 is 13 amino acids long. CDR3 in DNA: TGTGCCTGGAGCGAGGACACGAATCAGCCCCAGCATTTT. This encodes CAWSEDTNQPQHF.

The chain uses TRBV15 and TRBJ1-2; D uncertain. Trimming stripped 3 bases from V and 3 bases from J, with 8 bases between. CDR1 is LNHNV, CDR2 YYDKDF, per germline (reference sequence). This CDR3 spans 13 amino acids. The chain's CDR3 is CATSSLDHYGYTF. Here the CDR3 DNA reads TGTGCCACCAGCAGCTTGGATCACTATGGCTACACCTTC.

The rearrangement joins TRBV4-1 to TRBJ2-3; D is unclear. The CDR3 loop spans 13 amino acids. Germline values: CDR1 MGHRA, CDR2 YSYEKL. V was pared by 1 base and J by 3 bases, with 5 bases between. The CDR3 spells CASSQVETDTQYF. The CDR3 nucleotides are TGCGCCAGCAGCCAAGTGGAAACAGATACGCAGTATTTT.

The chain uses TRBV5-1 and TRBJ2-7; TRBD1 matches at 7 bases. CDR1 and CDR2 from the germline V gene are SGHRS and YFSETQ. CDR3 length equals 9 residues. CDR3 nucleotides: TGCGAGGGACAGTACGAGCAGTACTTC. It encodes CEGQYEQYF.

The chain employs TRBV7-3 and TRBJ2-3; 8 positions agree with TRBD2. The CDR3 loop spans 18 amino acids. Germline lookup yields CDR1 SGHTA and CDR2 FQGTGA. V shed 2 bases, J shed 2 bases, and the junction held 12 bases outside the gene matches. The CDR3 here is CASSLEVSAGGSTDTQYF. The DNA of the CDR3 is TGTGCCAGCAGCTTAGAAGTCTCTGCGGGGGGATCCACAGATACGCAGTATTTT.

This chain uses TRBV6-1 with TRBJ2-1; 7 bases match TRBD2. With 4 bases clipped from V and 0 bases from J, the junction kept 6 bases outside the gene matches. Germline V gene lookup returns CDR1 MNHNS and CDR2 SASEGT. The length of the CDR3 is 16 residues. CDR3 nucleotide sequence: TGTGCCAGCAGTGTTTCGCGGGGGAGCTCCTACAATGAGCAGTTCTTC. It specifies CASSVSRGSSYNEQFF.

The chain recombines TRBV13 with TRBJ2-7; 12 nucleotides line up with TRBD2. This CDR3 is built from 18 residues. V trimming: 4 bases; J trimming: 0 bases; junction bases outside the gene matches: 10. CDR1 PRHDT and CDR2 FYEKMQ come from the germline V gene (reference sequence). The CDR3 coding sequence is TGTGCCAGCAGCTCATCCTGGACTAGCGGGGTCGGCTCCTACGAGCAGTACTTC. Protein product: CASSSSWTSGVGSYEQYF.

The V call is TRBV4-2, the J call TRBJ1-1; D remains unclear. The CDR3 is 14 amino acids. Germline V gives CDR1 LGHNA, CDR2 YNFKEQ. V lost 2 bases and J lost 7, with 14 bases in between. The CDR3 DNA reads TGTGCCAGCAGCCAAAACGTGCGAACAAGTGAAGCTTTCTTT. Translating gives CASSQNVRTSEAFF.

The chain has TRBV18 and TRBJ1-1; no firm D call. The CDR3 extends over 14 amino acids. The ends were cut back, 1 base at V and 2 bases at J, with 8 bases in the middle. Germline loops: CDR1 KGHSH, CDR2 LQKENI. As DNA, the CDR3 is TGTGCCAGCTCACCACAGGAGGGAAACACTGAAGCTTTCTTT. Translating it yields CASSPQEGNTEAFF.